This note documents a single T cell receptor beta chain sequence. This record comes from a study of control samples from healthy donors and cancer patients. Clones were sequenced by immunoSEQ multiplex PCR, and TCRdb holds only the in-frame ones, with some missing. The table shows 150,000 to 180,000 clones, with about 93% occurring only once. Trimming took 6 bases from V and 4 from J; bases not matched to a gene: 7. There are 14 residues in the CDR3. Germline CDR1 and CDR2: LNHDA and SQIVND (reference sequence). Material: blood. V gene TRBV19 combines with J gene TRBJ2-3, with 7 positions matching TRBD2. This sequence originates from a man aged 45-65 years in good health. CDR3 nucleotide sequence: TGTGCCAGTAGAGGTACTAGCGTCGCAGATACGCAGTATTTT. It yields the protein CASRGTSVADTQYF.